One T cell receptor (beta chain) is described in this entry. First-strand cDNA relied on TRAV- and TRBV-specific primers spanning alpha and beta chains. TCRs underwent roughly 19 PCR cycles of amplification with a constant-region primer and V-primer adapter. TCRdb recomputed calls from the reads with MiXCR, one row per CDR3 protein. Of about 60,000 distinct CDR3 sequences in the sample, under 30% were seen once. Time point here: before trial treatment. Donors, who were enrolled in a single-arm phase I dose-escalation trial, received nivolumab, ipilimumab, aspirin, low-dose cyclophosphamide and low-dose radiotherapy. The CDR3 is made up of 14 amino acids. Germline CDR1 MNHEY, CDR2 SVGEGT. The J segment lost 7 bases and the V segment lost 6 bases, leaving 12 bases of the junction unmatched. The data are from a study of low-dose radiotherapy and immunotherapy resistance in tumors.

Sample: PBMCs, taken before treatment. This rearrangement joins TRBV6-2 or TRBV6-3 to TRBJ2-7, with 7 bases identical to TRBD2. This clonotype was obtained from a male donor with prostate cancer. For the CDR3, the DNA is TGTGCCAGCAGACCACAAACTAGGGAGGGGGAGCAGTACTTC. It translates to CASRPQTREGEQYF.